This T cell receptor (beta chain) was sequenced in a study of blood T cell repertoires in COVID-19. Study-wide context: Nucleic acid was either cDNA or gDNA, and it came from T cells, B-cell-depleted T cells, or PBMCs.

V was shortened by 5 bases and J by 3 bases, with 10 bases between the two germline ends. CDR3 length: 13 residues. Germline assignment: CDR1 MNHEY and CDR2 SMNVEV (reference sequence). This clone turned up a few times. In the source study's methods: From reference gene primer amplification, estimates of nucleated cell counts were derived. The method was immunoSEQ multiplex PCR; TCRdb's version includes in-frame clones alone and lacks a portion of them. V, J and clone size reflect that table, while D and trimming were determined from the DNA. This repertoire shows some 17,000 clones, 87% found once; its top ten account for less than 20%.

V usage is TRBV27 and J usage is TRBJ2-5; a weak D match, TRBD2 (5 bases). This receptor was obtained from a man aged 45-65 years with active COVID-19. Material for sequencing was peripheral blood. CDR3 sequence: CASSPTSEETQYF. CDR3 nucleotides: TGTGCCAGCAGTCCCACTAGTGAAGAGACCCAGTACTTC.